This T cell receptor beta chain was identified in a study of T cells after yellow fever vaccination. Study-level results: Post-booster reappearance was seen for most primary-vaccination clones (roughly 96% CD4, roughly 86% CD8).

A universal primer site and UMIs were added as TCR cDNA was made by 5'RACE template switching. MiXCR, applied by TCRdb to the 5' RACE reads, yields one record per CDR3 protein. The profile covers some 160,000 distinct CDR3 sequences, with more than 5.5% appearing a single time and more than 2% taken by the ten largest. Germline CDR1 SGHRS, CDR2 YFSETQ. V was clipped by 4 bases and J by 5 bases, with 18 bases between them. The CDR3 runs 15 residues. Only a few counts were recorded for this clonotype. Its antigen is not known. The sequencing here drew on CD4+ T cells sorted from PBMCs, taken 5 days after the first yellow fever vaccination. The chain recombines TRBV5-1 with TRBJ2-5; D could derive from TRBD1 or TRBD2 (6 bases each). The sequence was obtained from a man younger than 30 who received the YFV17D yellow fever vaccine. DNA for the CDR3: TGCGCCAGCAGCCCGGGGGCCCCCGGTCGGGAGACCCAGTACTTC. It is translated as CASSPGAPGRETQYF.